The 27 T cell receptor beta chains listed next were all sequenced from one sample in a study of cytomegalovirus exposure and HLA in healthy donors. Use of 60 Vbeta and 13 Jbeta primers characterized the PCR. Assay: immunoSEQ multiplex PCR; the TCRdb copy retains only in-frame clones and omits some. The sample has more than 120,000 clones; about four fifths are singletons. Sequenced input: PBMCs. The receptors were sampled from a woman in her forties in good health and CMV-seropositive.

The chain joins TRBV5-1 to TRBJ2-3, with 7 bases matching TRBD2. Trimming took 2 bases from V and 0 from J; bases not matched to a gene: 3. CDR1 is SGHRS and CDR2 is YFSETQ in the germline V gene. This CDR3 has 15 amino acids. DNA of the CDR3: TGCGCCAGCAGCTTACCTAGCGGCAGCACAGATACGCAGTATTTT. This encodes CASSLPSGSTDTQYF.

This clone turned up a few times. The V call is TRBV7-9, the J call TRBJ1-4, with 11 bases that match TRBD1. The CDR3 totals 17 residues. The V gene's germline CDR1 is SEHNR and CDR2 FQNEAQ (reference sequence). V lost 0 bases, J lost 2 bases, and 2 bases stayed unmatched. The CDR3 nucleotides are TGTGCCAGCAGCTTAGCGGACAGGGGGCCTACTAATGAAAAACTGTTTTTT. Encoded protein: CASSLADRGPTNEKLFF.

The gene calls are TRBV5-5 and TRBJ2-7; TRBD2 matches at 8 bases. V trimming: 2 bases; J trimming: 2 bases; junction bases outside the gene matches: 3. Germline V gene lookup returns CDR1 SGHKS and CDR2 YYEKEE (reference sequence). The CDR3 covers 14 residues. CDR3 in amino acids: CASSLAGETYEQYF. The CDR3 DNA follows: TGTGCCAGCAGCTTAGCGGGAGAAACCTACGAGCAGTACTTC.

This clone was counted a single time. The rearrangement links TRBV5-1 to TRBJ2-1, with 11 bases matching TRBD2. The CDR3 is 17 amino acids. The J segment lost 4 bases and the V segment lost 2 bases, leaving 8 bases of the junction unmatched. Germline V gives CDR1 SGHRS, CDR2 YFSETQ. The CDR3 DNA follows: TGCGCCAGCAGCTTCCAGGTACTAGCGGGAGAATACAATGAGCAGTTCTTC. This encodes CASSFQVLAGEYNEQFF.

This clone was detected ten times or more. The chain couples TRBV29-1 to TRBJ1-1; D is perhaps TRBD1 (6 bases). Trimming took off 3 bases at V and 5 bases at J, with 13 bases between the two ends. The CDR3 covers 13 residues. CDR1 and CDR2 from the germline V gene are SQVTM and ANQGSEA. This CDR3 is CSVDKEGGTEAFF. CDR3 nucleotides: TGCAGCGTTGATAAGGAAGGGGGTACTGAAGCTTTCTTT. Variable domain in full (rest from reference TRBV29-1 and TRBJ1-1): SAVISQKPSRDICQRGTSLTIQCQVDSQVTMMFWYRQQPGQSLTLIATANQGSEATYESGFVIDKFPISRPNLTFSTLTVSNMSPEDSSIYLCSVDKEGGTEAFFGQGTRLTVV.

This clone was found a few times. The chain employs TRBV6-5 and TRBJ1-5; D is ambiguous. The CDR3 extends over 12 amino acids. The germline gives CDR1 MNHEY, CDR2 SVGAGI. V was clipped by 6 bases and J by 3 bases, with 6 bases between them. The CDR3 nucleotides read TGTGCCAGCAGCCAACACAATCAGCCCCAGCATTTT. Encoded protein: CASSQHNQPQHF.

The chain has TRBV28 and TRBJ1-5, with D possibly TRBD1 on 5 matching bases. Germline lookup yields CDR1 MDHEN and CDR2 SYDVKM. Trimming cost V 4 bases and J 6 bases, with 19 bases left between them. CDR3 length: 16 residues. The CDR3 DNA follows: TGTGCCAGCAGTTCCAGGGCCCCTGGTGTCGGTCAGCCCCAGCATTTT. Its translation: CASSSRAPGVGQPQHF. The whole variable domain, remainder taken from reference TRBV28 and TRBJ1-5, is DVKVTQSSRYLVKRTGEKVFLECVQDMDHENMFWYRQDPGLGLRLIYFSYDVKMKEKGDIPEGYSVSREKKERFSLILESASTNQTSMYLCASSSRAPGVGQPQHFGDGTRLSIL.

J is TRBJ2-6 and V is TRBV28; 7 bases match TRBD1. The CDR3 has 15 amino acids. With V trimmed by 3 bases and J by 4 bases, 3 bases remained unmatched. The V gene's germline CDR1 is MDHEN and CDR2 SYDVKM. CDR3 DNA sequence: TGTGCCAGCAGTTTGACAGGGAGAGGGGCCAACGTCCTGACTTTC. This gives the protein CASSLTGRGANVLTF.

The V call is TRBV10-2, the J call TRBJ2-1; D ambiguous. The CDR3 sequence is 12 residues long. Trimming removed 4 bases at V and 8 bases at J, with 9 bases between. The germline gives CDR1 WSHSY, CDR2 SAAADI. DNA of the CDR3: TGCGCCAGCAGTGCACCCTCGGATGAGCAGTTCTTC. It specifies CASSAPSDEQFF.

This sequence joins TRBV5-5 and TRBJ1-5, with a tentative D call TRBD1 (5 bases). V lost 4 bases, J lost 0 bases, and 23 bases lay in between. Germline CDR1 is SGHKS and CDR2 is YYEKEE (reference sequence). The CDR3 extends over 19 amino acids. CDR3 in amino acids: CASSLAPGLGVYSNQPQHF. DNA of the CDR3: TGTGCCAGCAGCCTGGCCCCAGGGCTAGGGGTTTATAGCAATCAGCCCCAGCATTTT. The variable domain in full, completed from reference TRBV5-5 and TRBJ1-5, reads DAGVTQSPTHLIKTRGQQVTLRCSPISGHKSVSWYQQVLGQGPQFIFQYYEKEERGRGNFPDRFSARQFPNYSSELNVNALLLGDSALYLCASSLAPGLGVYSNQPQHFGDGTRLSIL.

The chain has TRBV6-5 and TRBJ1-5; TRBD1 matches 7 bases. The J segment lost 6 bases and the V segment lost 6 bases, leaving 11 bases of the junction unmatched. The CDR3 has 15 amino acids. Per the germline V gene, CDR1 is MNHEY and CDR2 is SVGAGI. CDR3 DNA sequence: TGTGCCAGCAGCTCCTCGACAGGGTCGGCTCAGCCCCAGCATTTT. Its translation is CASSSSTGSAQPQHF.

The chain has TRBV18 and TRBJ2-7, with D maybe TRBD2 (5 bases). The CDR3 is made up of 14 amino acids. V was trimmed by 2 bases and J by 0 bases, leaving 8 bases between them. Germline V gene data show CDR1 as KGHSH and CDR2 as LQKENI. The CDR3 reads CASSPSRDSYEQYF. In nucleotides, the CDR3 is TGTGCCAGCTCACCATCCCGGGACTCCTACGAGCAGTACTTC.

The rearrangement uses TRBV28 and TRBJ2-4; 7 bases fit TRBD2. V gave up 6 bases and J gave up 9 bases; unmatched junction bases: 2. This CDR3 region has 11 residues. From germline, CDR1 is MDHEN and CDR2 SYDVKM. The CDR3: CASSREGIQYF. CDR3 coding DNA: TGTGCCAGCAGCAGGGAGGGCATTCAGTACTTC.

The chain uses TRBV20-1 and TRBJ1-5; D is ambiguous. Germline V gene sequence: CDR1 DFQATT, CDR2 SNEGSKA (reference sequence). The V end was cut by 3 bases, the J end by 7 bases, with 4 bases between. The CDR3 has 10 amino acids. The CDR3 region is CSASQQPQHF. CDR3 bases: TGCAGTGCTAGCCAGCAGCCCCAGCATTTT.

Written as DNA, the CDR3 is TGTGCCAGCAGACCGTCCCGGTACAATGAGCAGTTCTTC. This codes for CASRPSRYNEQFF. V and J are TRBV7-8 and TRBJ2-1, with unresolved D. The CDR3 spans 13 residues. Germline V gives CDR1 SGHVS, CDR2 FQNEAQ. The germline V and J ends were trimmed by 6 bases and 4 bases, with 10 bases remaining between them.

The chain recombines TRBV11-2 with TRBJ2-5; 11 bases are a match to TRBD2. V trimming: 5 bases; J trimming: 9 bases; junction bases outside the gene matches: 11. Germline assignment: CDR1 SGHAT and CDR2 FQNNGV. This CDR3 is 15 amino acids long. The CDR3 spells CASSPSSGGSGAQYF. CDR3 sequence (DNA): TGTGCCAGCAGCCCCTCTAGCGGGGGGTCCGGGGCCCAGTACTTC.

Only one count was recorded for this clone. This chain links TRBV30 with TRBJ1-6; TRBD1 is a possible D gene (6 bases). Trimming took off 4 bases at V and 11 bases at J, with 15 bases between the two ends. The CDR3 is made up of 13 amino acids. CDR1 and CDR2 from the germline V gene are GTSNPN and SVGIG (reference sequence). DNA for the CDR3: TGTGCCTGGACAGCGGACAGCGGCCCACCCCTCCACTTT. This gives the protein CAWTADSGPPLHF.

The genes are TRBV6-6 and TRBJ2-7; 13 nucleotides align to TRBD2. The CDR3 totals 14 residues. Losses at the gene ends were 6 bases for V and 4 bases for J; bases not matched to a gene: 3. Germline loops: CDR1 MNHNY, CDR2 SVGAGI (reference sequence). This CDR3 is CASRLAGGPYEQYF. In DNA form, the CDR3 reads TGTGCCAGCAGACTAGCGGGAGGGCCTTACGAGCAGTACTTC.

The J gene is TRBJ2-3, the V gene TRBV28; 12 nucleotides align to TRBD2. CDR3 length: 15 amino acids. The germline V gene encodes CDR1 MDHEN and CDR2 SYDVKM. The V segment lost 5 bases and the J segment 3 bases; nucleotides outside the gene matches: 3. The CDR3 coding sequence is TGTGCCAGCAGTATACTAGCGGGAGGTACAGATACGCAGTATTTT. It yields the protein CASSILAGGTDTQYF.

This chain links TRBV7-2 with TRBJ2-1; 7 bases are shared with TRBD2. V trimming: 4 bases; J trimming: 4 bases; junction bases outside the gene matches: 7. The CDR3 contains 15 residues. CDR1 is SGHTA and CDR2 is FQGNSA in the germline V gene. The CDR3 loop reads CASSSPAGLYNEQFF. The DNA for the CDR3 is TGTGCCAGCAGCTCCCCAGCGGGGCTTTACAATGAGCAGTTCTTC.

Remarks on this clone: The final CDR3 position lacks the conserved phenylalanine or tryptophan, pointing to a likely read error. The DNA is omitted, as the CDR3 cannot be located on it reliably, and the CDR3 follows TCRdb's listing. The CDR3 protein is CASSRRDRKN. The chain couples TRBV6-1 to TRBJ2-7; the table's D call, TRBD1, was not checked against the DNA. Germline loops: CDR1 MNHNS, CDR2 SASEGT. The CDR3 totals 10 residues, both ends included.

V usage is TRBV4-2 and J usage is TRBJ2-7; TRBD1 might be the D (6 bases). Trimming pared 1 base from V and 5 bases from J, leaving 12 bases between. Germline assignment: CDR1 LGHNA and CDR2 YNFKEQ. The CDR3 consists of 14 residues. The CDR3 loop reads CASSQVDRSNEQYF. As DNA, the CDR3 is TGTGCCAGCAGCCAAGTTGACAGGAGCAACGAGCAGTACTTC.

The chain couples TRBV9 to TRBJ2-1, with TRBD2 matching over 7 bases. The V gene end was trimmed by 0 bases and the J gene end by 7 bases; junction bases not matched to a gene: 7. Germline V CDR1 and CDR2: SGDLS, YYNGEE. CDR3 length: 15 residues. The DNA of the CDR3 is TGTGCCAGCAGCGTAGCTGCGGGAGTGAGAAATGAGCAGTTCTTC. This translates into CASSVAAGVRNEQFF.

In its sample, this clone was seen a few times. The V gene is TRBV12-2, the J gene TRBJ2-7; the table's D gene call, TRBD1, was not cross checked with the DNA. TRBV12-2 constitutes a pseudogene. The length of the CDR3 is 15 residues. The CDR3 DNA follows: TGTGCAAGTCGCTTAGTGATCAGGGCCTCCTACGAGCAGTACTTC. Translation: CASRLVIRASYEQYF.

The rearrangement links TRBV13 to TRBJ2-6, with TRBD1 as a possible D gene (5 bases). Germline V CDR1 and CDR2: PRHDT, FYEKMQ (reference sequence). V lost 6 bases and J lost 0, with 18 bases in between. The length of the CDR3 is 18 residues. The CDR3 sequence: CASRPSSYTGSGANVLTF. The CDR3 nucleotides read TGTGCCAGCAGACCCTCATCCTATACAGGCTCTGGGGCCAACGTCCTGACTTTC.

The CDR3 loop reads CASSSSPGTGPTEAFF. The CDR3 coding sequence is TGTGCCAGCAGTTCTTCCCCCGGGACAGGGCCCACTGAAGCTTTCTTT. V is TRBV27 and J is TRBJ1-1; 9 bases line up with TRBD1. Germline lookup yields CDR1 MNHEY and CDR2 SMNVEV (reference sequence). There are 16 residues in the CDR3. After removal of 4 bases from V and 4 bases from J, the junction contained 10 bases not matched to a gene.

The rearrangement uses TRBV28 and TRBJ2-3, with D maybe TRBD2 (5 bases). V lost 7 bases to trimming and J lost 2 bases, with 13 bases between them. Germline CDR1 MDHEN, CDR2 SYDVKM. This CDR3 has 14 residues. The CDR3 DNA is TGTGCCAGCACCTCAAGCGGAGCCACAGATACGCAGTATTTT. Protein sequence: CASTSSGATDTQYF.